The clone carrying this T cell receptor beta chain showed up just once. This CDR3 is 13 amino acids long. V was cut by 6 bases and J by 3 bases, with 14 bases left in between. Germline loops: CDR1 SQVTM, CDR2 ANQGSEA. The data were taken from a study of cytomegalovirus exposure and HLA in healthy donors. On the study more broadly: About 82 million unique TCRs from HLA-typed donors were held in an early release of data.

The PCR contained 60 Vbeta and 13 Jbeta primers. The repertoire was sequenced with immunoSEQ multiplex PCR; TCRdb's copy has only in-frame clones and lacks some. The data show around 120,000 clones, with around 76% seen just once and over 25% held by the top ten. This TCR was sampled from a man aged 60 to 75 in good health and CMV-seropositive. The gene calls are TRBV29-1 and TRBJ1-1, with no clear D. Sequences were obtained from PBMCs. The CDR3 is CSVRRSGDTEAFF. In nucleotides, the CDR3 is TGCAGCGTCAGGCGGTCGGGAGACACTGAAGCTTTCTTT.